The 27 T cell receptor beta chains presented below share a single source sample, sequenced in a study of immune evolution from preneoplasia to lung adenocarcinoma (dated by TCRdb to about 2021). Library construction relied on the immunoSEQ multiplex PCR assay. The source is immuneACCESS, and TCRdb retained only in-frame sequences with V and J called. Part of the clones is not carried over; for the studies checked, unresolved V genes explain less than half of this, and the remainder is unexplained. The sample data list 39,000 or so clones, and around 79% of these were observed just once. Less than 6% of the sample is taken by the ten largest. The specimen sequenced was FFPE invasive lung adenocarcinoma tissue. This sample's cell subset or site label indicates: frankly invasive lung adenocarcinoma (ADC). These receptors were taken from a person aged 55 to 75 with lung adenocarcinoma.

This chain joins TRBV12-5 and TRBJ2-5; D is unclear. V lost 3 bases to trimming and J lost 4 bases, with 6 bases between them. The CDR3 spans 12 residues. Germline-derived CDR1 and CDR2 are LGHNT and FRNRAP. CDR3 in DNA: TGTGCTAGTGGTTTTCTCCCAGAGACCCAGTACTTC. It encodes CASGFLPETQYF.

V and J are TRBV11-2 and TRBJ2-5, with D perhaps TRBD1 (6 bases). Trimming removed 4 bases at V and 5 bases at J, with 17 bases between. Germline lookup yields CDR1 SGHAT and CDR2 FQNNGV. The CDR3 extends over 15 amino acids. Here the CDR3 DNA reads TGTGCCAGCAGCTCCACTACAGGGCCCCGGGAGACCCAGTACTTC. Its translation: CASSSTTGPRETQYF.

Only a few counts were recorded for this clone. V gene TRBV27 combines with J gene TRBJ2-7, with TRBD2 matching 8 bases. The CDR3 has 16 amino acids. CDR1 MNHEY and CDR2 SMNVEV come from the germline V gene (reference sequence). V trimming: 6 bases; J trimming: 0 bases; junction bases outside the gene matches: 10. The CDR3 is CASRANSGVSSYEQYF. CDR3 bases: TGTGCCAGCAGGGCTAATAGCGGGGTGAGCTCCTACGAGCAGTACTTC.

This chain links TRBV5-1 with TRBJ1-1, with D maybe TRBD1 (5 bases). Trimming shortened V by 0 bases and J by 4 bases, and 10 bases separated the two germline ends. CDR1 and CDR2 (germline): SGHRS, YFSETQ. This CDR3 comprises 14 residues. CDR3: CASSLAPGSTEAFF. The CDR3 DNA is TGCGCCAGCAGCTTGGCCCCAGGGTCCACTGAAGCTTTCTTT.

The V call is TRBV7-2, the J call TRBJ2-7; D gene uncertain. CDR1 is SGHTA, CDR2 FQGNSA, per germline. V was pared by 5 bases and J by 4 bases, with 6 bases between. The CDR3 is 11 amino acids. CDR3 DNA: TGTGCCAGCAGCACTTCGTACGAGCAGTACTTC. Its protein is CASSTSYEQYF.

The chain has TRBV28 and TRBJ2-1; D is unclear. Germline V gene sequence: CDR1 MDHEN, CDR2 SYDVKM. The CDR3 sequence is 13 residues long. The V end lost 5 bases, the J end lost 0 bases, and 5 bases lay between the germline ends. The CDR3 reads CASSPNSYNEQFF. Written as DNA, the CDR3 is TGTGCCAGCAGTCCCAACTCCTACAATGAGCAGTTCTTC.

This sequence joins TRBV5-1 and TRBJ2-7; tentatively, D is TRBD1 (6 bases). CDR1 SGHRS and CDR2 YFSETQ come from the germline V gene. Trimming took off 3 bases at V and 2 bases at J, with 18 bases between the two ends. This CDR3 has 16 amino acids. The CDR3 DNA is TGCGCCAGCAGCTCCTCCGCTGACCGGACAGCCTACGAGCAGTACTTC. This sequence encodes CASSSSADRTAYEQYF.

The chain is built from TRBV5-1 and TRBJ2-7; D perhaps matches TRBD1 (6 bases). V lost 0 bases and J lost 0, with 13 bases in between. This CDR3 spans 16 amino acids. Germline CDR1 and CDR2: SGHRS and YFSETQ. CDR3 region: CASSLGAGGGSYEQYF. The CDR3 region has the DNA TGCGCCAGCAGCTTGGGGGCTGGGGGCGGCTCCTACGAGCAGTACTTC.

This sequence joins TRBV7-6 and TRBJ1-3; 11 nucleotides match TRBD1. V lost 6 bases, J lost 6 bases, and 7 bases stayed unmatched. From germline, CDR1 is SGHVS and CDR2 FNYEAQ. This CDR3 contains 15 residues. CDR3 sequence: CASRGPGQGENTIYF. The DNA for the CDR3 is TGTGCCAGCAGGGGCCCGGGACAGGGGGAAAACACCATATATTTT.

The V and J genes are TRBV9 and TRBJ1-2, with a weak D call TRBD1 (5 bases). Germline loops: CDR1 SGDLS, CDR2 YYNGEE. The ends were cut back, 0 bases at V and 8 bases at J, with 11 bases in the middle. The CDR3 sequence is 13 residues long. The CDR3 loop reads CASSVDGGAGYTF. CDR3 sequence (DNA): TGTGCCAGCAGCGTAGATGGAGGGGCCGGCTACACCTTC.

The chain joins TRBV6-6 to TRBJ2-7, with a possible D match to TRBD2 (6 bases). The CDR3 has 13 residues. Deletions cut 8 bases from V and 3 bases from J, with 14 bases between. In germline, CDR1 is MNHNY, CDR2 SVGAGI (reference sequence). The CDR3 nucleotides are TGTGCCAGCTTGCGACTAGGGAGCTACGAGCAGTACTTC. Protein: CASLRLGSYEQYF.

CDR3 nucleotide sequence: TGTGCCAGCAGCCAAGATTTGACTAGCGGGAGGCTAGATACGCAGTATTTT. Its protein is CASSQDLTSGRLDTQYF. This rearrangement joins TRBV4-2 to TRBJ2-3; 13 bases match TRBD2. Per germline, CDR1 LGHNA and CDR2 YNFKEQ. With 0 bases clipped from V and 5 bases from J, the junction kept 5 bases outside the gene matches. The CDR3 spans 17 residues.

The CDR3 region is CASSPPALPHEQYF. Written as DNA, the CDR3 is TGTGCCAGCAGCCCCCCGGCACTACCGCACGAGCAGTACTTC. The V and J genes are TRBV7-9 and TRBJ2-7; D gene uncertain. The CDR3 length is 14 residues. From germline, CDR1 is SEHNR and CDR2 FQNEAQ (reference sequence). Trimming stripped 5 bases from V and 5 bases from J, with 16 bases between.

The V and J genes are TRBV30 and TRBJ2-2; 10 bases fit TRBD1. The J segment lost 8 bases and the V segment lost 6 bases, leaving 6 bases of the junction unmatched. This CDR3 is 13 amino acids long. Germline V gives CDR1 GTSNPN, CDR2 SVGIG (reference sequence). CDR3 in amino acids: CACWDRGRGELFF. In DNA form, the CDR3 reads TGTGCCTGCTGGGACAGGGGTAGGGGGGAGCTGTTTTTT.

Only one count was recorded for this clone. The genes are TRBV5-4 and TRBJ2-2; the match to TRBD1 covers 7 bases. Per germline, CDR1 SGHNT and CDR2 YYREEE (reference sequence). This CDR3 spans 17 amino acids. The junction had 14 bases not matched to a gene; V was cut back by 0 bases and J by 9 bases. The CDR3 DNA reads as TGTGCCAGCAGCTTGGGCCGAGACAGGGTCTTCAACCGGGAGCTGTTTTTT. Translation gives CASSLGRDRVFNRELFF. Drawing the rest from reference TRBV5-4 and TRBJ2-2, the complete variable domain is ETGVTQSPTHLIKTRGQQVTLRCSSQSGHNTVSWYQQALGQGPQFIFQYYREEENGRGNFPPRFSGLQFPNYSSELNVNALELDDSALYLCASSLGRDRVFNRELFFGEGSRLTVL.

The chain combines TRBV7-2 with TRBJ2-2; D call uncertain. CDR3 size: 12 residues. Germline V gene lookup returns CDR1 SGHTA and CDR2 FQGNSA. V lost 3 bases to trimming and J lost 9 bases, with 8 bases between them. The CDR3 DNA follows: TGTGCCAGCAGCTTGTATCCGAGGGAGCTGTTTTTT. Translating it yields CASSLYPRELFF.

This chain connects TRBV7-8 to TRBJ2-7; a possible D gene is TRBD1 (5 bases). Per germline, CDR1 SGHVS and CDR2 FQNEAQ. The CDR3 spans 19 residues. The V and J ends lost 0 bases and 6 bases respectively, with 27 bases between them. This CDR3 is CASSLALVGFTDRIGEQYF. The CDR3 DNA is TGTGCCAGCAGCTTAGCGCTTGTAGGATTTACAGACAGAATAGGCGAGCAGTACTTC.

The CDR3: CASSTRWSSGITNTGELFF. In nucleotides, the CDR3 is TGTGCCAGCAGTACCCGATGGAGTAGCGGGATAACGAACACCGGGGAGCTGTTTTTT. This chain links TRBV11-2 with TRBJ2-2, with TRBD2 identical over 8 bases. This CDR3 has 19 amino acids. Germline V gives CDR1 SGHAT, CDR2 FQNNGV. V shed 6 bases and J 0 bases; nucleotides not matched to a gene: 15.

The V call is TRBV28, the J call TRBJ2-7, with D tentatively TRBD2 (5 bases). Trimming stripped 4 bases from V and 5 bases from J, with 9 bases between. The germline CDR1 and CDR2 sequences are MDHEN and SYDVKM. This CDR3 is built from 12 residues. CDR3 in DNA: TGTGCCAGCAGTTACGGGATCAACGAGCAGTACTTC. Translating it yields CASSYGINEQYF.

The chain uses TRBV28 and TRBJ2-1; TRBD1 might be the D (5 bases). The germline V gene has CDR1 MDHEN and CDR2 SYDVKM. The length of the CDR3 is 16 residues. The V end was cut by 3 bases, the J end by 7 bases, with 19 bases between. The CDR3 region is CASSLATRQSKNEQFF. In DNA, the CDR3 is TGTGCCAGCAGTTTGGCTACGAGACAGTCGAAGAATGAGCAGTTCTTC.

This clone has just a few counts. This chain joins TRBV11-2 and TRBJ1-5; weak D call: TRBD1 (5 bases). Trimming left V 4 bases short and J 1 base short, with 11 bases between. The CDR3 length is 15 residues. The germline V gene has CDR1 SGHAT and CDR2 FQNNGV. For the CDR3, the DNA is TGTGCCAGCAGCTCCAACAGGACAAGCAATCAGCCCCAGCATTTT. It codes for CASSSNRTSNQPQHF.

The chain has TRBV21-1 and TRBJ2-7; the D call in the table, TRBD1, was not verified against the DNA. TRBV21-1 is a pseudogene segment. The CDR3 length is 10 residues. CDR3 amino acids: CASSQYEQYF. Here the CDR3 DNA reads TGTGCCAGCAGCCAATACGAGCAGTACTTC.

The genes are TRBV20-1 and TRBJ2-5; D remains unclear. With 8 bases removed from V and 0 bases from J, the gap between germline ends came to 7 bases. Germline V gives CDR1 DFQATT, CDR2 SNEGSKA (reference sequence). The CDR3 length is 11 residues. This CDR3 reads CSLTYQETQYF. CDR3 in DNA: TGCAGTCTTACGTACCAAGAGACCCAGTACTTC.

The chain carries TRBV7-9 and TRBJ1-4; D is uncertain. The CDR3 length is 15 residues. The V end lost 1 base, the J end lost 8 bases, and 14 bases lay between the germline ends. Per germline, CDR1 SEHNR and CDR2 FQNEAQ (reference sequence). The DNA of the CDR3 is TGTGCCAGCAGCTTAGGGGGTTTCAGAGAAGAAAAACTGTTTTTT. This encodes CASSLGGFREEKLFF.

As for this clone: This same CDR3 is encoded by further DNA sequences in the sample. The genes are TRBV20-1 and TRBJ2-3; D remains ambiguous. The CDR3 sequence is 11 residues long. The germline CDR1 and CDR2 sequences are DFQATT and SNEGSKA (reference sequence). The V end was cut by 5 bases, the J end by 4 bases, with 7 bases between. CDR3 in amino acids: CSARVADTQYF. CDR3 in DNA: TGCAGTGCTCGTGTAGCAGATACGCAGTATTTT.

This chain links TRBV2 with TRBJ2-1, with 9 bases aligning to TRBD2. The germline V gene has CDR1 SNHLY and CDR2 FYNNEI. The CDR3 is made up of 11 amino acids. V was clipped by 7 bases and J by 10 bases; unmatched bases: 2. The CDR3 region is CASTLAGEQFF. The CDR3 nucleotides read TGTGCCAGCACCCTAGCGGGAGAGCAGTTCTTC.

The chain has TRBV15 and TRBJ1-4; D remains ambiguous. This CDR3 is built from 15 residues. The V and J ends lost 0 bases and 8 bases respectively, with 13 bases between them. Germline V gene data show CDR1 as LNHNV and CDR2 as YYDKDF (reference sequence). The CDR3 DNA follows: TGTGCCACCAGCAGAGATAGGTCCATGTCCGAAAAACTGTTTTTT. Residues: CATSRDRSMSEKLFF.